The entry below gives a single TCR beta chain sequence along with its context. This CDR3 spans 15 amino acids. Trimming removed 5 bases from V and 11 bases from J; junction bases left unmatched: 13. The V gene's germline CDR1 is SGHAT and CDR2 FQNNGV. This entry comes from a study of blood T cell repertoires in COVID-19. Study-level background: Some COVID-19 samples were acute and others convalescent; all came from the United States, Italy and Spain. PBMCs, B-cell-depleted T cells, or T cells were the source of the cDNA or gDNA that made up the material.

In the study's own analysis: Using reference gene primer amplification, nucleated cell counts were estimated. Generated by immunoSEQ multiplex PCR, the TCRdb table keeps only in-frame clones and is missing some. V, J and clone size were drawn from that table, and D and trimming were deduced from the DNA. The sample shows 80,000 to 90,000 clones, 87% of them seen only once. Material: peripheral blood. The sequence was obtained from a man in his 60s with acute or convalescent COVID-19. The V and J genes are TRBV11-2 and TRBJ1-1; 11 bases line up with TRBD1. CDR3 sequence: CASSVDGTGGRYAFF. The CDR3 DNA is TGTGCCAGCAGCGTGGACGGGACAGGGGGTAGATACGCTTTCTTT.